What follows are 26 T cell receptor beta chains derived from one specimen sequenced in a study of T cells in Graves' hyperthyroidism and ophthalmopathy. Researchers amplified the TCR beta CDR3 regions from RNA transcripts. The TCR CDR3 first-round RT-PCR relied on the HTBI primer set. TCRdb itself ran the multiplex PCR reads through MiXCR, one entry per CDR3 protein. The repertoire consists of around 480,000 distinct CDR3 sequences, with about an eighth occurring once and the leading ten covering under 20%. Sequenced input: blood. The receptors originated from a woman aged 18-29 years with Graves' hyperthyroidism.

The sample holds many counts of this clonotype. The chain carries TRBV15 and TRBJ1-2; a weak D match, TRBD1 (5 bases). With 0 bases removed from V and 4 bases from J, the gap between germline ends came to 15 bases. The CDR3 covers 16 residues. Germline loops: CDR1 LNHNV, CDR2 YYDKDF (reference sequence). CDR3 residues: CATSRESQVNSYGYTF. The CDR3, as DNA: TGTGCCACCAGCAGAGAATCACAGGTTAATTCCTATGGCTACACCTTC.

This clonotype was seen many times. The rearrangement uses TRBV5-6 and TRBJ2-3, with 9 positions matching TRBD2. Germline loops: CDR1 SGHDT, CDR2 YYEEEE. This CDR3 contains 20 residues. The junction had 18 bases not matched to a gene; V was cut back by 1 base and J by 3 bases. The DNA of the CDR3 is TGTGCCAGCAGCTTGCGGGCGGGAGGGCCTTTAATAGGGTGGACAGATACGCAGTATTTT. Translating gives CASSLRAGGPLIGWTDTQYF.

This clonotype showed up many times. This sequence joins TRBV30 and TRBJ1-4, with 7 bases aligning to TRBD1. The CDR3 sequence is 15 residues long. V was clipped by 0 bases and J by 9 bases; unmatched bases: 10. Germline-derived CDR1 and CDR2 are GTSNPN and SVGIG (reference sequence). In nucleotides, the CDR3 is TGTGCCTGGAGTGTAAAGGGAAAGGGGGCGAAAAAACTGTTTTTT. This gives the protein CAWSVKGKGAKKLFF.

The V gene is TRBV9, the J gene TRBJ1-5; no clear D gene. This CDR3 is 15 amino acids long. Germline CDR1 and CDR2: SGDLS and YYNGEE. V was trimmed by 0 bases and J by 5 bases, leaving 12 bases between them. CDR3 in DNA: TGTGCCAGCAGCGTAGGAGCCCCTTCCGATCAGCCCCAGCATTTT. Translation: CASSVGAPSDQPQHF. Filled out from reference TRBV9 and TRBJ1-5, the complete variable domain reads DSGVTQTPKHLITATGQRVTLRCSPRSGDLSVYWYQQSLDQGLQFLIQYYNGEERAKGNILERFSAQQFPDLHSELNLSSLELGDSALYFCASSVGAPSDQPQHFGDGTRLSIL.

The gene calls are TRBV27 and TRBJ2-1; D possibly matches TRBD1 or TRBD2 (5 bases each). CDR1 and CDR2 from the germline V gene are MNHEY and SMNVEV (reference sequence). V was shortened by 5 bases and J by 3 bases, with 14 bases between the two germline ends. The CDR3 totals 15 residues. CDR3 sequence reads: CASSMGVGVYNEQFF. The CDR3 DNA reads as TGTGCCAGCAGTATGGGAGTGGGGGTCTACAATGAGCAGTTCTTC.

This clonotype occurred many times. The rearrangement joins TRBV12-5 to TRBJ2-1, with 9 nucleotides matching TRBD2. The CDR3 is 16 amino acids. With 0 bases clipped from V and 5 bases from J, the junction kept 5 bases outside the gene matches. The germline V gene encodes CDR1 LGHNT and CDR2 FRNRAP. CDR3 nucleotides: TGTGCTAGTGGTTTGGTAGTGATAGCGGGAGACAATGAGCAGTTCTTC. Protein: CASGLVVIAGDNEQFF.

This clonotype was seen a few times. V is TRBV9 and J is TRBJ1-5; D is unresolved. V was trimmed by 4 bases and J by 2 bases, leaving 16 bases between them. Germline CDR1 reads SGDLS; CDR2 reads YYNGEE. The CDR3 spans 16 residues. CDR3 loop: CASSPGPGFGNQPQHF. In nucleotides, the CDR3 is TGTGCCAGCAGCCCCGGCCCGGGGTTCGGCAATCAGCCCCAGCATTTT.

This clonotype was observed many times. The chain joins TRBV18 to TRBJ1-2; the match to TRBD1 covers 8 bases. Germline CDR1 and CDR2: KGHSH and LQKENI. The CDR3 loop spans 14 amino acids. V shed 3 bases and J 4 bases; nucleotides not matched to a gene: 4. CDR3 residues: CASSPPGTGYGYTF. CDR3 nucleotides: TGTGCCAGCTCACCCCCCGGGACAGGCTATGGCTACACCTTC.

This clonotype was recorded many times. The genes are TRBV2 and TRBJ2-7; 11 bases fit TRBD2. The V segment lost 2 bases and the J segment 0 bases; nucleotides outside the gene matches: 0. The CDR3 loop spans 15 amino acids. Germline assignment: CDR1 SNHLY and CDR2 FYNNEI. Here the CDR3 reads CASSETSGGSYEQYF. As DNA, the CDR3 is TGTGCCAGCAGTGAAACTAGCGGGGGCTCCTACGAGCAGTACTTC.

The chain uses TRBV20-1 and TRBJ2-7, with 11 positions matching TRBD2. Trimming took 0 bases from V and 3 from J; bases not matched to a gene: 4. The CDR3 loop spans 15 amino acids. Germline CDR1 reads DFQATT; CDR2 reads SNEGSKA (reference sequence). The DNA for the CDR3 is TGCAGTGCTAGAGATCGGGGACTAGCGGACTACGAGCAGTACTTC. Translation gives CSARDRGLADYEQYF.

The table lists this clonotype with many counts. This chain links TRBV12-3 or TRBV12-4 with TRBJ1-1; no firm D call. Trimming pared 4 bases from V and 5 bases from J, leaving 8 bases between. The CDR3 consists of 12 residues. CDR3 coding DNA: TGTGCCAGCAGTTATGGGGTTACTGAAGCTTTCTTT. Its translation: CASSYGVTEAFF.

This clonotype was detected ten times or more. This chain links TRBV30 with TRBJ1-5; a possible D gene is TRBD1 (6 bases). The CDR3 extends over 15 amino acids. Trimming removed 5 bases from V and 0 bases from J, with 14 bases in between. The V gene's germline CDR1 is GTSNPN and CDR2 SVGIG (reference sequence). The CDR3 bases are TGTGCCTGGGGGCTGGGACACAATAGCAATCAGCCCCAGCATTTT. Translation gives CAWGLGHNSNQPQHF.

This clonotype was counted at least ten times. The gene calls are TRBV12-3 or TRBV12-4 and TRBJ1-5, with TRBD1 matching over 9 bases. There are 14 residues in the CDR3. The V segment lost 6 bases and the J segment 5 bases; nucleotides outside the gene matches: 5. The CDR3 protein is CASSEQGADQPQHF. The CDR3 region has the DNA TGTGCCAGCAGCGAACAGGGGGCTGATCAGCCCCAGCATTTT.

This clonotype was observed a handful of times. The chain recombines TRBV3-1 with TRBJ2-7, with D possibly called TRBD1 or TRBD2 (5 bases each). Trimming removed 4 bases at V and 3 bases at J, with 10 bases between. The germline CDR1 and CDR2 sequences are LGHDT and YNNKEL (reference sequence). The CDR3 runs to 13 residues. The CDR3 DNA reads TGTGCCAGCAGCCCCCTGGGGGTCTACGAGCAGTACTTC. Its protein product is CASSPLGVYEQYF.

The sample holds a few counts of this clonotype. Given a much more abundant clone one base away, this may be a read error. The chain couples TRBV12-3 or TRBV12-4 to TRBJ1-5, with TRBD1 matching over 9 bases. This CDR3 region has 19 residues. DNA for the CDR3: TGTGCCAGCAGTATGAGTTTGGGACAGGGTTCCCGAAGCAATCAGCCCCGGCATTTT. Its protein product is CASSMSLGQGSRSNQPRHF.

On this clonotype itself: Given a much more abundant clone one base away, this may be a read error. The rearrangement links TRBV12-3 or TRBV12-4 to TRBJ2-5; the D gene is possibly TRBD2 (7 bases). This CDR3 has 17 amino acids. For the CDR3, the DNA is TGTGCCAGCGGGTTGGGCCTTGGAAGCGGGACACAAGAGGCCCAGTACTTC. Amino acid sequence: CASGLGLGSGTQEAQYF.

This clonotype was detected many times. The rearrangement links TRBV11-2 to TRBJ1-5, with D unclear. The germline V and J ends were trimmed by 1 base and 4 bases, with 5 bases remaining between them. The CDR3 contains 13 residues. Germline V gene sequence: CDR1 SGHAT, CDR2 FQNNGV. The DNA for the CDR3 is TGTGCCAGCAGCTTAGCCCCGAATCAGCCCCAGCATTTT. Encoded protein: CASSLAPNQPQHF.

This clonotype has only a few counts. This chain connects TRBV5-5 to TRBJ1-6; D is perhaps TRBD1 (6 bases). Per the germline V gene, CDR1 is SGHKS and CDR2 is YYEKEE (reference sequence). The V end was cut by 4 bases, the J end by 0 bases, with 14 bases between. This CDR3 contains 17 residues. CDR3 protein: CASSGGVLNSYNSPLHF. CDR3 in DNA: TGTGCCAGCAGCGGGGGCGTATTAAACTCCTATAATTCACCCCTCCACTTT. The full variable domain, rest sourced from reference TRBV5-5 and TRBJ1-6, is DAGVTQSPTHLIKTRGQQVTLRCSPISGHKSVSWYQQVLGQGPQFIFQYYEKEERGRGNFPDRFSARQFPNYSSELNVNALLLGDSALYLCASSGGVLNSYNSPLHFGNGTRLTVT.

This clonotype showed up just a few times. The gene calls are TRBV15 and TRBJ1-1; TRBD1 might be the D (6 bases). The CDR3 extends over 15 amino acids. With 4 bases removed from V and 3 bases from J, the gap between germline ends came to 15 bases. Germline-derived CDR1 and CDR2 are LNHNV and YYDKDF (reference sequence). The CDR3 region is CATSNKRGWDTEAFF. DNA of the CDR3: TGTGCCACCAGCAACAAGAGGGGGTGGGACACTGAAGCTTTCTTT.

At least ten counts were recorded for this clonotype. This rearrangement joins TRBV2 to TRBJ2-1; either TRBD1 or TRBD2 may supply D (5 bases each). The germline V gene encodes CDR1 SNHLY and CDR2 FYNNEI. The length of the CDR3 is 13 residues. Trimming took 6 bases from V and 5 from J, leaving 11 bases between them. CDR3 in DNA: TGTGCCAGCAGAGGGACGCGACACAATGAGCAGTTCTTC. The encoded protein is CASRGTRHNEQFF.

The genes are TRBV4-1 and TRBJ1-4; TRBD1 agrees at 8 bases. CDR3 length equals 17 residues. The V and J ends lost 1 base and 7 bases, in that order; junction bases with no gene match: 11. Per germline, CDR1 MGHRA and CDR2 YSYEKL. CDR3 protein: CASSQVGRRGRVEKLFF. In DNA form, the CDR3 reads TGCGCCAGCAGCCAAGTCGGTCGCAGGGGGCGGGTTGAAAAACTGTTTTTT.

This clonotype came up many times. The V and J genes are TRBV5-1 and TRBJ1-1; tentatively, D is TRBD1 (5 bases). There are 16 residues in the CDR3. The germline V gene has CDR1 SGHRS and CDR2 YFSETQ. V was shortened by 2 bases and J by 0 bases, with 14 bases between the two germline ends. This chain's CDR3 is CASSFGTPYMNTEAFF. Here the CDR3 DNA reads TGCGCCAGCAGCTTCGGGACGCCCTACATGAACACTGAAGCTTTCTTT. Drawing the rest from reference TRBV5-1 and TRBJ1-1, the complete variable domain is KAGVTQTPRYLIKTRGQQVTLSCSPISGHRSVSWYQQTPGQGLQFLFEYFSETQRNKGNFPGRFSGRQFSNSRSEMNVSTLELGDSALYLCASSFGTPYMNTEAFFGQGTRLTVV.

There are a few counts of this clonotype. This chain connects TRBV4-1 to TRBJ2-7; the D gene could be TRBD1 or TRBD2 (6 bases each). V was cut by 1 base and J by 2 bases, with 12 bases left in between. Germline CDR1 reads MGHRA; CDR2 reads YSYEKL. The CDR3 runs to 15 residues. The CDR3 DNA reads as TGCGCCAGCAGCCAAGGGTACAGGGAGGCCTACGAGCAGTACTTC. Translating it yields CASSQGYREAYEQYF.

This clonotype was picked up one time. A much larger clonotype is one base distant, so this may be a read error. This sequence joins TRBV12-3 or TRBV12-4 and TRBJ2-1; the match to TRBD1 covers 8 bases. V dropped 3 bases and J dropped 9; count of bases not matched to a gene: 13. The CDR3 runs 16 residues. The CDR3 spells CASSFAGGVGFAEQFF. The CDR3, as DNA: TGTGCCAGCAGTTTCGCAGGGGGCGTCGGTTTTGCTGAGCAGTTCTTC.

This clonotype was detected ten times or more. The chain employs TRBV2 and TRBJ2-6; D gene uncertain. Germline CDR1 SNHLY, CDR2 FYNNEI. CDR3 length equals 17 residues. V was pared by 4 bases and J by 0 bases, with 13 bases between. DNA for the CDR3: TGTGCCAGCAGTGTGTCCGGTGGGCTCTCTGGGGCCAACGTCCTGACTTTC. It codes for CASSVSGGLSGANVLTF.

The table lists this clonotype with many counts. The CDR3 reads CAWNRGQGVNQPQHF. CDR3 nucleotide sequence: TGTGCCTGGAACCGCGGACAGGGAGTTAATCAGCCCCAGCATTTT. The chain joins TRBV30 to TRBJ1-5; TRBD1 aligns across 8 bases. CDR1 and CDR2 from the germline V gene are GTSNPN and SVGIG (reference sequence). The CDR3 contains 15 residues. Losses at the gene ends were 4 bases for V and 4 bases for J; bases not matched to a gene: 9.